This TCR beta chain was captured by sequencing in a study of Graves' ophthalmopathy and Graves' hyperthyroidism. As the template, RNA transcripts were used to amplify TCR beta CDR3 regions. RT-PCR with HTBI primers came first, then second-round multiplex PCR. MiXCR, run by TCRdb on the multiplex PCR reads, gives a single entry per CDR3 protein. This sample has about 150,000 distinct CDR3 sequences; less than 45% occur once, and the top ten carry 5.8%. Points from the study as a whole: Detection in blood was also observed for most expanded thyroid clonotypes above 0.001 frequency.

This CDR3 has 17 amino acids. V was pared by 7 bases and J by 3 bases, with 21 bases between. The germline gives CDR1 LGHNT, CDR2 FRNRAP. This clonotype was counted at least ten times. Its antigen remains unidentified. This receptor was identified in a woman in her thirties or forties with Graves' ophthalmopathy. Sample: peripheral blood. The J gene is TRBJ2-2, the V gene TRBV12-5, with TRBD1 as a possible D gene (7 bases). The CDR3 here is CASATDQGGFDTGELFF. CDR3 bases: TGTGCTAGTGCCACCGACCAGGGGGGATTTGACACCGGGGAGCTGTTTTTT.